The source of this T cell receptor (beta chain) is a study of blood T cell repertoires in COVID-19 (dated by TCRdb to the early 2020s). For context, the study as a whole: Samples covering the acute and convalescent phases of COVID-19 were provided by collaborators in the United States, Italy and Spain. Where available, HLA class I and class II types were taken from metadata supplied by the sample provider and were not determined by assay-based typing. The material from the prospective study consisted of cDNA or gDNA derived from T cells, B-cell-depleted T cells, or PBMCs. Subjects who had been exposed to COVID-19, were actively infected with it, or had recovered from it provided the deeply sampled blood TCRbeta repertoires that made up the dataset. Nearly every sample came with metadata listing a de-identified subject ID, COVID-19 status, age in years and sex. A freely available public database, intended as a resource for researchers studying the immune response to SARS-CoV-2, is where the repertoires were released. The samples were drawn from two sources: the first 160 participants of the ongoing ImmuneRACE study, and 950 to 1,500 subjects contributed by 6 global collaborators. Study-wide conclusions, independent of this receptor: Clinical and demographic metadata were provided uncurated, with the amount varying by source and participant.

TCRbeta CDR3 regions were amplified from genomic DNA using the immunoSEQ Assay, a bias-controlled multiplex PCR. As for the authors' bioinformatics: Nucleated cell counts per sample were estimated from amplification of reference gene primers within the assay. To quantify the absolute abundance of each unique TCRbeta CDR3 rearrangement, sequence reads were collapsed and filtered. Productive Simpson clonality was computed per sample as the square root of Simpson's diversity index over productive rearrangements. TCRdb re-hosts the immuneACCESS table, in-frame sequences only. Its copies lack some clones; in the studies checked, an unresolved V gene accounts for under half of them, and the cause for the rest is not known. V and J calls and clone size are given by that table; D and trimming were obtained from the DNA. This sample lists about 100,000 clones; approximately 80% were detected once. 4.5% to 5.5% of the sample goes to the ten largest clones.

The CDR3, from cysteine to phenylalanine, totals 15 residues. Only the CDR3 region is kept as DNA, spanning 45 bases read in frame from base 1. Reading the germline V gene gives CDR1 SGHNT and CDR2 YENEEA. V loses 5 bases of germline sequence and J loses 0 bases, and the interval between the two ends is 10 bases. Each collaborating institution followed its own protocols to collect whole blood in K2EDTA tubes. For TCRbeta analysis, collaborators shipped samples as frozen whole blood, isolated PBMCs, or DNA extracted from either of those sample types. This clone was detected only once. Its antigen remains unidentified. Base qualities are not at hand, and no much larger clone is one base apart.

Sequencing was carried out using peripheral blood. The rearrangement joined TRBV11-3 to TRBJ1-4; a weak D assignment points to TRBD1 (5 bases agree). The receptor was derived from a man in his sixties with acute or convalescent COVID-19. The base sequence is TGTGCCAGCAGCGCTGGGGGGTCAACTAATGAAAAACTGTTTTTT. This encodes CASSAGGSTNEKLFF.